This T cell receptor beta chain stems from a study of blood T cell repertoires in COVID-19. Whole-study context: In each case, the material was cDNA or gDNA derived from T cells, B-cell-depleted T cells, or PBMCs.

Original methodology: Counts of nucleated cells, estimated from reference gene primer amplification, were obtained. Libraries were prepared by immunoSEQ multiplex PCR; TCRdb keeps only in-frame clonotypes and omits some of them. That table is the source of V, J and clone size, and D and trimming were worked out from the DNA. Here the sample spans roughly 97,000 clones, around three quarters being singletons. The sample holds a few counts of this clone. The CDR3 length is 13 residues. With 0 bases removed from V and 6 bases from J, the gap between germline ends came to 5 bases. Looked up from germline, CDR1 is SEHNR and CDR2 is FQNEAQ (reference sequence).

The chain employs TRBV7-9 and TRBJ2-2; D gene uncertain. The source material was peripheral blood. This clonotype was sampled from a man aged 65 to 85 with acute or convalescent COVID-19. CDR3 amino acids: CASSLAPAGELFF. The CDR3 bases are TGTGCCAGCAGCTTAGCGCCAGCCGGGGAGCTGTTTTTT.